These T cell receptor beta chains were read from a single sample in a study of neurological immune-mediated disorders. TCRdb processed the 5' RACE reads anew with MiXCR; each CDR3 protein has one entry. The sample carries tens of thousands of distinct CDR3 sequences, about 4% recorded once. Source material: PBMCs. These receptors all stem from a woman aged 60 to 75 with multiple sclerosis. Each CDR3 is given with its conserved first and last residue. D genes are given only for firm matches. Rows give clone size only sometimes, using once, few, many, or a class for an expanded clone.

v_call	d_call	clone_size	j_call	cdr3_aa	cdr3_nt
TRBV5-1	-	many	TRBJ2-2	CASSLTGPNTGELFF	TGCGCCAGCAGCTTGACGGGACCAAACACCGGGGAGCTGTTTTTT
TRBV5-1	-	many	TRBJ2-7	CASSLVGSSYEQYF	TGCGCCAGCAGCTTGGTCGGAAGCTCCTACGAGCAGTACTTC
TRBV29-1	TRBD1	many	TRBJ2-3	CSVHRDRDGKDTQYF	TGCAGCGTCCACAGGGACAGGGATGGAAAAGATACGCAGTATTTT
TRBV25-1	TRBD1	many	TRBJ1-2	CASSETYTGAGYTF	TGTGCCAGCAGTGAAACTTATACAGGGGCCGGCTACACCTTC
TRBV27	-	many	TRBJ1-5	CASRVTANYQPQHF	TGTGCCAGCAGGGTGACAGCGAACTATCAGCCCCAGCATTTT
TRBV25-1	TRBD1	many	TRBJ2-7	CASWGTGRYEQYF	TGTGCCAGCTGGGGGACAGGAAGGTACGAGCAGTACTTC
TRBV11-3	TRBD2	many	TRBJ2-5	CASSSSPLAGGQETQYF	TGTGCCAGCAGCTCTTCCCCCCTAGCGGGGGGACAAGAGACCCAGTACTTC
TRBV7-2	-	many	TRBJ2-3	CASSPSARDTQYF	TGTGCCAGCAGCCCCTCGGCTCGAGATACGCAGTATTTT
TRBV18	-	-	TRBJ1-6	CASSPPWASNSPLHF	TGTGCCAGCTCCCCGCCTTGGGCGTCGAATTCACCCCTCCACTTT
TRBV5-5	TRBD2	many	TRBJ2-2	CASWRGAGELFF	TGTGCCAGTTGGCGGGGGGCCGGGGAGCTGTTTTTT
TRBV20-1	TRBD1	many	TRBJ2-1	CSASFGRGLKNEQFF	TGCAGTGCTAGTTTCGGCAGGGGGCTTAAGAATGAGCAGTTCTTC
TRBV12-3/TRBV12-4	TRBD2	many	TRBJ2-7	CASSTGTSGYEQYF	TGTGCCAGCAGTACCGGGACTAGCGGATACGAGCAGTACTTC
TRBV25-1	-	-	TRBJ1-1	CASSETIDTLWGAFF	TGTGCCAGCAGTGAAACCATTGACACTCTCTGGGGAGCTTTCTTT
TRBV30	-	many	TRBJ1-1	CAWSPDRSTEAFF	TGTGCCTGGAGTCCCGACAGGTCCACTGAAGCTTTCTTT
TRBV7-2	-	many	TRBJ1-4	CASSHPFGGRGGKLFF	TGTGCCAGCAGCCACCCCTTCGGGGGAAGAGGGGGAAAACTGTTTTTT
TRBV11-2	TRBD2	many	TRBJ2-2	CASSLLGTSGGTGELFF	TGTGCCAGCAGCCTCCTCGGGACTAGCGGGGGCACCGGGGAGCTGTTTTTT
TRBV12-3/TRBV12-4	-	many	TRBJ1-5	CASSPGTEVNQPQHF	TGTGCCAGCAGTCCCGGGACGGAGGTAAATCAGCCCCAGCATTTT
TRBV5-1	TRBD1	many	TRBJ2-5	CASSATWDRPSRGQYF	TGCGCCAGCAGCGCTACGTGGGACAGGCCAAGTCGTGGCCAGTACTTC
TRBV20-1	TRBD2	many	TRBJ2-7	CSAQSGGAAYEQYF	TGCAGTGCTCAAAGCGGGGGAGCCGCCTACGAGCAGTACTTC
TRBV5-1	-	medium-sized	TRBJ1-2	CASSSASSGDGYTF	TGCGCCAGCAGCTCCGCCTCTTCAGGGGATGGCTACACCTTC
TRBV25-1	-	many	TRBJ1-1	CASSDTGPNTEAFF	TGTGCCAGCAGTGATACAGGGCCTAACACTGAAGCTTTCTTT
TRBV9	-	many	TRBJ2-7	CASSVGVTSYEQYF	TGTGCCAGCAGCGTAGGCGTCACCTCCTACGAGCAGTACTTC
TRBV20-1	-	many	TRBJ2-7	CSARGVAGWFYEQYF	TGCAGTGCTAGGGGGGTGGCAGGTTGGTTCTACGAGCAGTACTTC
TRBV13	TRBD1	-	TRBJ1-6	CASSFYRRRQGRVWNSPLHF	TGTGCCAGCAGCTTTTATCGGAGACGACAGGGCAGGGTTTGGAATTCACCCCTCCACTTT
TRBV7-9	-	many	TRBJ2-6	CASSPQGRGNGANVLTF	TGTGCCAGCAGCCCCCAGGGACGTGGAAATGGGGCCAACGTCCTGACTTTC
TRBV6-4	TRBD2	many	TRBJ2-1	CASSGLGLAGHNEQFF	TGTGCCAGCAGTGGGCTCGGACTAGCGGGACACAATGAGCAGTTCTTC
TRBV14	-	many	TRBJ2-7	CASSQVGGLKSYEQYF	TGTGCCAGCAGCCAAGTCGGCGGGTTGAAGTCCTACGAGCAGTACTTC
TRBV5-1	-	many	TRBJ2-1	CASSFPSSYNEQFF	TGCGCCAGCAGCTTCCCTAGCTCCTACAATGAGCAGTTCTTC
TRBV7-9	-	many	TRBJ2-7	CASSFGASRHYEQYF	TGTGCCAGCAGCTTTGGGGCTAGCCGACACTACGAGCAGTACTTC
TRBV29-1	TRBD1	many	TRBJ2-1	CSVGDRVTYNEQFF	TGCAGCGTTGGCGACAGGGTTACCTACAATGAGCAGTTCTTC